This entry is about one T cell receptor beta chain. 13 Jbeta primers and 60 Vbeta primers were used for the PCR. Here immunoSEQ multiplex PCR was the method, and the copy in TCRdb shows in-frame clones only, minus some. The data show 150,000 to 200,000 clones, over 70% seen once. In nominal health when sampled, donors likely had unrecorded immune exposures nonetheless. This sample is drawn from a study of cytomegalovirus exposure and HLA in healthy donors. The receptor was isolated from a female donor in good health and CMV-seronegative. The sequenced sample consisted of PBMCs.

The CDR3 loop reads CASSQDVGYNEQFF. DNA for the CDR3: TGCGCCAGCAGCCAAGATGTCGGGTACAATGAGCAGTTCTTC. This chain connects TRBV4-3 to TRBJ2-1, with D unclear. Trimming removed 0 bases at V and 4 bases at J, with 7 bases between. This CDR3 region has 14 residues. Germline V lookup: CDR1 LGHNA, CDR2 YSLEER.